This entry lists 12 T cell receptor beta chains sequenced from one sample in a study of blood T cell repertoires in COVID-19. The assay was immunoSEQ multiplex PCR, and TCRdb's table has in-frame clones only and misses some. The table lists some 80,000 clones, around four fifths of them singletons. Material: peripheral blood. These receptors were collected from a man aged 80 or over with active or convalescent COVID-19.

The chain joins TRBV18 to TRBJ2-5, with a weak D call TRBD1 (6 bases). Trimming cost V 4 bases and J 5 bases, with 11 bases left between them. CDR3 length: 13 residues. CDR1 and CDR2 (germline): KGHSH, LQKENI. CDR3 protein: CASSLQGMETQYF. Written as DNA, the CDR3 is TGTGCCAGCTCACTGCAGGGGATGGAGACCCAGTACTTC. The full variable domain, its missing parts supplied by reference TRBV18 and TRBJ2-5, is NAGVMQNPRHLVRRRGQEARLRCSPMKGHSHVYWYRQLPEEGLKFMVYLQKENIIDESGMPKERFSAEFPKEGPSILRIQQVVRGDSAAYFCASSLQGMETQYFGPGTRLLVL.

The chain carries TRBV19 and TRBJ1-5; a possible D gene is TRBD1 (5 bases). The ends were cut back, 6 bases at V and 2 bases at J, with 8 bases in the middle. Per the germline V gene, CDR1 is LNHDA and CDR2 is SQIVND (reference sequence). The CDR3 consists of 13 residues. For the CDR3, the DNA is TGTGCCAGTAGCGAACAGGGCAATCAGCCCCAGCATTTT. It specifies CASSEQGNQPQHF.

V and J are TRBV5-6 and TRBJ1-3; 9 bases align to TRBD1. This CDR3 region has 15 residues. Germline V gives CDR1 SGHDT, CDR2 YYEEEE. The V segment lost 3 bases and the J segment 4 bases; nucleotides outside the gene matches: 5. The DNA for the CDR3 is TGTGCCAGCAGCTGGGACAGGGCGGTAGGAAACACCATATATTTT. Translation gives CASSWDRAVGNTIYF. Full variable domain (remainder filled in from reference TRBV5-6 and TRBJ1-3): DAGVTQSPTHLIKTRGQQVTLRCSPKSGHDTVSWYQQALGQGPQFIFQYYEEEERQRGNFPDRFSGHQFPNYSSELNVNALLLGDSALYLCASSWDRAVGNTIYFGEGSWLTVV.

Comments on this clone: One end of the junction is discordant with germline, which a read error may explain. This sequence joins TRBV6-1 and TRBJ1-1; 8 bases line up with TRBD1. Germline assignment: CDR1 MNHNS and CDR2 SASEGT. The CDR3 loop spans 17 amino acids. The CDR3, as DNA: TGTGCCAGCAGTCAAGCTAGGGACAGGATAATGAACACTGAAGCTTTCTTT. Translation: CASSQARDRIMNTEAFF.

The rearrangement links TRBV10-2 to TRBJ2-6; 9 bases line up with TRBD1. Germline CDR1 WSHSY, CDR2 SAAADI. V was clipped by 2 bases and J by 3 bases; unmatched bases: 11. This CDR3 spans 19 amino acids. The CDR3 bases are TGCGCCAGCAGTGAGAACCTCGGGACAGGGCTCGGTGGGGCCAACGTCCTGACTTTC. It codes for CASSENLGTGLGGANVLTF.

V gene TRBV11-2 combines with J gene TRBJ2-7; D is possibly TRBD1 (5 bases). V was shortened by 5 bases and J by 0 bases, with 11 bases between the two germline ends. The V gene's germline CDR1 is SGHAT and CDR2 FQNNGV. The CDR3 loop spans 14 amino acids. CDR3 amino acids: CASSTDTSSYEQYV. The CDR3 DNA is TGTGCCAGCAGCACGGACACGAGCTCCTACGAGCAGTACGTC.

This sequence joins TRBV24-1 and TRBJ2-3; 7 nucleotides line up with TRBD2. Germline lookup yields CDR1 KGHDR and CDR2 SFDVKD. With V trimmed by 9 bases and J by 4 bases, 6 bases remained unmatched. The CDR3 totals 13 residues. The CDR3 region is CATRGRESDTQYF. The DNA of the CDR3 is TGTGCCACCCGTGGGCGGGAGTCAGATACGCAGTATTTT.

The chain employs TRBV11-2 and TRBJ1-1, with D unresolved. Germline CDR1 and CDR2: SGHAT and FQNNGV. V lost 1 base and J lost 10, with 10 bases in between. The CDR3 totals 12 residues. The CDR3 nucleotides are TGTGCCAGCAGCTTAGGGCCCCCCCCAGCTTTCTTT. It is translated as CASSLGPPPAFF.

In nucleotides, the CDR3 is TGCGCCAGCAGTGCGAGCGGGGGGCTCTCGGAGCAGTTCTTC. Translation: CASSASGGLSEQFF. The chain is built from TRBV10-1 and TRBJ2-1, with TRBD2 identical over 9 bases. The ends lost 4 bases at V and 10 bases at J; junction bases unmatched: 8. This CDR3 has 14 amino acids. Germline lookup yields CDR1 WNHNN and CDR2 SYGVQD (reference sequence).

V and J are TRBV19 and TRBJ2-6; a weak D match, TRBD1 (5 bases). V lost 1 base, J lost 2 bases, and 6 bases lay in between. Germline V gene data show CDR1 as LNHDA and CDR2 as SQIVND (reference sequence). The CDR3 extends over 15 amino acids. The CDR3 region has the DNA TGTGCCAGTAGTATAGGGGGCACTGGGGCCAACGTCCTGACTTTC. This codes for CASSIGGTGANVLTF.

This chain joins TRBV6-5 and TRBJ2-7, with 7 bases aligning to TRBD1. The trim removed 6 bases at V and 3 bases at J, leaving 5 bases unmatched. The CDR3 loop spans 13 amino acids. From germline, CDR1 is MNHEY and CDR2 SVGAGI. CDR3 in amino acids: CASRPGTDYEQYV. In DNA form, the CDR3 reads TGTGCCAGCAGGCCCGGGACAGACTACGAGCAGTACGTC.

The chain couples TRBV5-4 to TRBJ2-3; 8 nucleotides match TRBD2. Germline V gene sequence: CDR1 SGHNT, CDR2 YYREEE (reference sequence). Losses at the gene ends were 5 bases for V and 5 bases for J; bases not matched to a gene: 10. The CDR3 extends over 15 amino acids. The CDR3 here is CASSFGGASRDTQYF. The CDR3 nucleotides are TGTGCCAGCAGTTTCGGGGGGGCTTCGAGAGATACGCAGTATTTT.